Sequencing of this T cell receptor beta chain was carried out in a study of identical twins (dated by TCRdb to 2015 to 2016). For the study in its entirety: The study deep-sequenced TCR alpha and beta repertoires from monozygotic twins, unrelated adults of various ages and cord blood to test whether fetal clonotypes persist. To rule out contamination, the twin experiments were replicated at different times with different library preparation protocols.

Every donor was a healthy Caucasian. Three pairs of female monozygotic twins, all aged roughly 18 to 29 years, made up the twin cohort. RNA for TCR libraries was isolated from peripheral blood mononuclear cells. Study-level results and caveats: Excess twin sharing in beta out-of-frame sequences was weaker because fewer shared sequences lowered the signal-to-noise ratio. Out-of-frame TCR alpha sharing in monozygotic twins was systematically underestimated by recombination models, whereas sharing between unrelated individuals was in agreement with the recombination models. Abundant cord blood beta clonotypes carried fewer insertions; young adult naive repertoires showed a weaker similar trend, while memory repertoires showed none. Compared with coincidental sharing between unrelated individuals, an excess of low generation-probability sequences was observed among out-of-frame TCR alpha sequences shared between twins. Because the same donors could not be followed over many years, the conclusions depended on cross-sectional statistical analysis. Zero-insertion analyses could be partly confounded by invariant T cells such as MAIT and iNKT, though diverse VJ usage argued against such confounding for most clonotypes.

This clonotype was observed a few times. The clone's antigen remains unknown. Base qualities are not recorded, but no much larger clone differs from it by a single base. The protocol used for the library was 5' RACE. The sequencer listed for this sample is Illumina HiSeq 2000. A universal primer binding site was added through template switching, and the final cDNA carried a unique molecular identifier so that TCR cDNA molecules could be counted accurately. Specific primers in the conserved constant-segment region were used to synthesize first-strand cDNA for TCR alpha and beta chains. To control for contamination, every cDNA library carried two barcodes: a SMART-Mk sample barcode plus Illumina barcodes. TruSeq adapter sequences along with Illumina sample barcodes were introduced in two successive PCR steps. TCR alpha and beta cDNA libraries were sequenced on the Illumina HiSeq platform with custom primers. Concerning the study's data processing: MiGEC processed the raw reads to extract unique molecular identifiers, while MiXCR was used to determine the CDR3 positions. Recombination models were inferred per individual with the repgenHMM and IGoR tools using an EM algorithm. Shared clonotype analysis was performed with the tcR package in R, normalizing sharing by the product of cloneset sizes. Out-of-frame nonproductive sequences were analyzed to study raw recombination free of thymic and clonal selection effects. The public sequencing data were trimmed at Q25 with fastp and processed into clonotypes with MiXCR by TCRdb, which kept only in-frame beta chains. Here each entry gathers all rows of one CDR3 protein and keeps the most common genes and DNA. TCRdb, not the original authors, processed these V and J calls. The sample data list some 590,000 distinct CDR3 sequences, and just under 10% of these were observed just once. The ten largest make up 2.5% to 3.5% of the sample.

The V end gives up 6 bases and the J end 3 bases, leaving 11 bases in the junction not matched to a gene. Reading from cysteine to phenylalanine, the CDR3 counts 15 amino acids. Of the read, only the CDR3 DNA is kept; its 45 bases are in frame from base 1. In addition, the sample was reused for a study of yellow fever vaccine responses in identical twins. Per that second paper: The T cell response to vaccination in identical twins was reported by the authors to appear partly convergent and partly personalized. Focusing on identical twins, the study followed the T cell clones that responded to the vaccine, and did so with precision.

The material sequenced was PBMCs. The chain joins TRBV12-3 or TRBV12-4 to TRBJ2-7, and TRBD2 matches 7 of the central bases. This sequence originates from a woman in her late teens or twenties in good health. At the DNA level, the sequence is TGTGCCAGCAGCTCACAGACGGGAGGTGGCTACGAGCAGTACTTC. It translates as CASSSQTGGGYEQYF.